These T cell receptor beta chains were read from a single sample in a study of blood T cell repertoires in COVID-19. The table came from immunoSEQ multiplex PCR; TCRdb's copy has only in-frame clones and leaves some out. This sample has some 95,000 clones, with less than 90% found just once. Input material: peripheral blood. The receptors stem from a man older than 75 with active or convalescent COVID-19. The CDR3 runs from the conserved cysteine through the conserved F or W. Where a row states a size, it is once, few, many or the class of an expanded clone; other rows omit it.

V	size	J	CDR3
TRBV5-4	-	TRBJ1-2	CASSLFTYGYTF
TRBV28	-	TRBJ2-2	CATRDRNTGELFF
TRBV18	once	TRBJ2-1	CASSMREWVNEQFF
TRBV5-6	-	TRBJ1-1	CASSYAGDTEAFF
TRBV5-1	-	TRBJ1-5	CASSKGQGNQPQHF
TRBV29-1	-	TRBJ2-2	CSVGQSGTGELFF
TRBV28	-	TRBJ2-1	CASSLWSQGPTRNEQFF
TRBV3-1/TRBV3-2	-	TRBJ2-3	CASSQDGTSVGGQYF
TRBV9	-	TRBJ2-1	CASSTGEGYYNEQFF
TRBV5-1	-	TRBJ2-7	CASRVVTGIISYEQYF
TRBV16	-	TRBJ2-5	CASSHQQETQYF
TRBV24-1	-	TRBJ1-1	CATSAPGQEAFF
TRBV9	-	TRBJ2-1	CASSDGTSNNEQFF
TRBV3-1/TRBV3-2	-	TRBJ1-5	CASSSPTRQGGSNQPQHF
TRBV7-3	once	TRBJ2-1	CASSPAPGLAGANYNEQFF
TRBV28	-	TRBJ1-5	CASSSRQGGNQPQHF
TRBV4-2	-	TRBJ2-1	CASSLGSGNEQFF
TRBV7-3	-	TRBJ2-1	CASSPIGGSGDNEQFF
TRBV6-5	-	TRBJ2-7	CASSTGTVSSYEQYF